The entry below gives a single T cell receptor (beta chain) sequence along with its context. No antigen is known for it. This sample is drawn from a study of T cells expressing NK-cell markers. About the research overall: All TCR beta repertoires analysed originated from sorted CD3+CD56+NKG2C+, CD3+CD56+NKG2C- and CD3+CD56-NKG2C+ T cells.

The CDR3 totals 14 residues. CDR1 is SGHTA, CDR2 FQGNSA, per germline. As the method of synthesis, 5'RACE template switching with UMIs yielded TCR beta cDNA. TCRdb reprocessed the 5' RACE reads, keeping one entry per CDR3 protein, no DNA. The listing contains some 390,000 distinct CDR3 sequences. Findings and caveats of the study: Whether expanded NKG2C+ T cell clones were HCMV specific stayed uncertain. In five to seven donors, dominant CD3+CD56+NKG2C+ clonotypes ranked among the top 10 CD8+ clonotypes.

Input material: blood T cells: a sorted CD56 or NKG2C T cell subset, CD4+ or CD8+ T cells, or bulk PBMC T cells (not recorded which). The gene calls are TRBV7-2 and TRBJ2-2; TCRdb outputs TRBD1, but without DNA this stays unchecked. This receptor was taken from a woman aged 50 to 60 in good health. The CDR3 loop reads CASYGTENTGELFF.